This record looks at one T cell receptor (beta chain) sequence and its context. The data belong to a study of blood T cells in healthy people across ages. A second about 7 to 12 cycle PCR used barcoded and J-beta primers. Each CDR3 protein is one row after TCRdb ran MiXCR on the 5' RACE reads. The data contain about 760,000 distinct CDR3 sequences, around a quarter of them singletons. Staff drew around 10 milliliters of peripheral blood from each donor. Trimming at V came to 5 bases and at J to 6 bases, leaving 9 bases not matched to a gene. This CDR3 has 15 amino acids. CDR1 and CDR2 (germline): PRHDT, FYEKMQ (reference sequence). The sample was also linked to a second study, of T cells of mothers and their children.

The gene calls are TRBV13 and TRBJ2-2; 7 nucleotides align to TRBD1. Sequences were obtained from blood. This clonotype was obtained from a boy younger than 18 in good health. For the CDR3, the DNA is TGTGCCAGCAGCCCCCAGACAGGGTTGCCCGGGGAGCTGTTTTTT. Protein: CASSPQTGLPGELFF.